A single sample gave rise to the 6 T cell receptor beta chains below, sequenced in a study of T cells in narcolepsy. Sequenced by immunoSEQ multiplex PCR; TCRdb stores in-frame clones only, minus some. There are 30,000 to 40,000 clones in the sample; around 84% occur only once, and 2% to 2.5% lies in the top ten. The sequenced material came from memory (CD45RA-) CD4+ T cells from blood. These receptor sequences come from a human donor in good health.

The V gene is TRBV5-5, the J gene TRBJ1-1; D gene uncertain. The CDR3 loop spans 15 amino acids. Trimming pared 4 bases from V and 3 bases from J, leaving 16 bases between. Per germline, CDR1 SGHKS and CDR2 YYEKEE (reference sequence). The CDR3 sequence: CASSRLPSLDTEAFF. DNA for the CDR3: TGTGCCAGCAGCCGCCTCCCAAGTCTGGACACTGAAGCTTTCTTT.

The chain has TRBV5-1 and TRBJ2-6; D is unresolved. V was trimmed by 2 bases and J by 1 base, leaving 7 bases between them. CDR1 is SGHRS and CDR2 is YFSETQ in the germline V gene. This CDR3 is 15 amino acids long. CDR3 amino acids: CASSFTSSGANVLTF. The CDR3, as DNA: TGCGCCAGCAGCTTCACATCTTCTGGGGCCAACGTCCTGACTTTC.

CDR3: CASSSFTTRQVQGAFF. The DNA for the CDR3 is TGTGCCAGCAGCTCGTTCACCACCCGACAGGTCCAGGGGGCTTTCTTT. The rearrangement uses TRBV13 and TRBJ1-1, with D perhaps TRBD1 (6 bases). The CDR3 has 16 residues. Germline V gives CDR1 PRHDT, CDR2 FYEKMQ (reference sequence). V was trimmed by 4 bases and J by 11 bases, leaving 26 bases between them. Full variable domain (remainder filled in from reference TRBV13 and TRBJ1-1): AAGVIQSPRHLIKEKRETATLKCYPIPRHDTVYWYQQGPGQDPQFLISFYEKMQSDKGSIPDRFSAQQFSDYHSELNMSSLELGDSALYFCASSSFTTRQVQGAFFGQGTRLTVV.

The rearrangement links TRBV18 to TRBJ1-1; perhaps TRBD1 as D (6 bases). There are 16 residues in the CDR3. The V end was cut by 4 bases, the J end by 0 bases, with 15 bases between. Per germline, CDR1 KGHSH and CDR2 LQKENI. The chain's CDR3 is CASSRDTRIMNTEAFF. The CDR3 DNA sequence: TGTGCCAGCTCACGGGACACTAGGATTATGAACACTGAAGCTTTCTTT.

J is TRBJ2-6 and V is TRBV5-1, with D perhaps matching TRBD1 (5 bases). The CDR3 consists of 16 residues. The V and J ends lost 4 bases and 3 bases respectively, with 14 bases between them. Germline V CDR1 and CDR2: SGHRS, YFSETQ. This CDR3 is CASSLRGRGGANVLTF. The DNA for the CDR3 is TGCGCCAGCAGCCTTAGGGGTAGGGGTGGGGCCAACGTCCTGACTTTC.

The CDR3: CASSYGTGTYEQYF. The CDR3 bases are TGTGCCAGCAGTTACGGGACAGGGACCTACGAGCAGTACTTC. The genes are TRBV6-5 and TRBJ2-7; 9 bases line up with TRBD1. In germline, CDR1 is MNHEY, CDR2 SVGAGI. The CDR3 covers 14 residues. The junction had 1 base not matched to a gene; V was cut back by 2 bases and J by 2 bases.